The 18 T cell receptor beta chains in this list originate from one sample, sequenced in a study of CD8+ T cells in alopecia areata. CD4+ cells of about 5 patients were further sorted as CD25+CD127-. RNA extraction and reverse transcription yielded cDNA as sequencing template. Some clones are missing from TCRdb's copy, which holds only in-frame ones; the method was immunoSEQ multiplex PCR. The sample carries 37,000 or so clones, around half recorded once. The sequenced material came from CD4+ Tregs sorted from blood. The receptors derive from a human donor with alopecia areata.

This clone was observed a few times. The chain couples TRBV6-5 to TRBJ1-4; D is perhaps TRBD1 (6 bases). V was cut by 2 bases and J by 5 bases, with 9 bases left in between. The CDR3 extends over 14 amino acids. From germline, CDR1 is MNHEY and CDR2 SVGAGI. CDR3 nucleotides: TGTGCCAGCAGTTACGGACAGCCGAATGAAAAACTGTTTTTT. It is translated as CASSYGQPNEKLFF.

The V call is TRBV9, the J call TRBJ2-7; D might be TRBD2 (7 bases). The CDR3 totals 14 residues. Germline V gene sequence: CDR1 SGDLS, CDR2 YYNGEE. V was pared by 4 bases and J by 9 bases, with 20 bases between. DNA for the CDR3: TGTGCCAGCAGCCCAGAGGGGGGGCTGGGCGGGCAGTACTTC. Its translation: CASSPEGGLGGQYF. Looking up the rest from reference TRBV9 and TRBJ2-7 gives the full variable domain: DSGVTQTPKHLITATGQRVTLRCSPRSGDLSVYWYQQSLDQGLQFLIQYYNGEERAKGNILERFSAQQFPDLHSELNLSSLELGDSALYFCASSPEGGLGGQYFGPGTRLTVT.

V is TRBV7-9 and J is TRBJ1-1, with D possibly TRBD1 on 6 matching bases. Germline V gives CDR1 SEHNR, CDR2 FQNEAQ (reference sequence). V lost 3 bases to trimming and J lost 3 bases, with 8 bases between them. CDR3 length: 13 amino acids. CDR3 protein: CASSFWTDTEAFF. The DNA of the CDR3 is TGTGCCAGCAGCTTTTGGACAGACACTGAAGCTTTCTTT.

The rearrangement joins TRBV7-2 to TRBJ2-7; D is possibly TRBD2 (5 bases). V lost 5 bases, J lost 4 bases, and 15 bases lay in between. CDR1 is SGHTA and CDR2 is FQGNSA in the germline V gene. The CDR3 runs to 14 residues. The CDR3: CASSHGLTGYEQYF. DNA of the CDR3: TGTGCCAGCAGCCACGGCCTCACGGGGTACGAGCAGTACTTC. Using reference TRBV7-2 and TRBJ2-7 for the parts outside the CDR3, the full variable domain is GAGVSQSPSNKVTEKGKDVELRCDPISGHTALYWYRQSLGQGLEFLIYFQGNSAPDKSGLPSDRFSAERTGGSVSTLTIQRTQQEDSAVYLCASSHGLTGYEQYFGPGTRLTVT.

This clone was seen more than once but under ten times. The chain is built from TRBV18 and TRBJ1-5, with no clear D. Looked up from germline, CDR1 is KGHSH and CDR2 is LQKENI. Deletions cut 2 bases from V and 10 bases from J, with 18 bases between. There are 15 residues in the CDR3. The CDR3 loop is CASSPEYSSAGPQHF. DNA of the CDR3: TGTGCCAGCTCACCAGAGTACTCCTCAGCGGGTCCCCAGCATTTT.

This clone was picked up a small number of times. This sequence joins TRBV18 and TRBJ2-2; a possible D gene is TRBD1 (7 bases). The germline gives CDR1 KGHSH, CDR2 LQKENI. The CDR3 covers 17 residues. Trimming cost V 2 bases and J 0 bases, with 13 bases left between them. The CDR3 DNA sequence: TGTGCCAGCTCACCAGCAGGGGGGACCCCGAACACCGGGGAGCTGTTTTTT. Its protein is CASSPAGGTPNTGELFF.

CDR3 protein: CAISSRQGRNYGYTF. CDR3 in DNA: TGTGCCATCAGTTCACGACAGGGTCGGAACTATGGCTACACCTTC. The J gene is TRBJ1-2, the V gene TRBV10-3, with TRBD1 identical over 7 bases. V trimming: 5 bases; J trimming: 2 bases; junction bases outside the gene matches: 8. The V gene's germline CDR1 is ENHRY and CDR2 SYGVKD. The CDR3 is 15 residues long.

The chain couples TRBV20-1 to TRBJ2-5, with no clear D. The CDR3 totals 11 residues. V lost 3 bases and J 5 bases, leaving 7 bases between the germline ends. Germline V CDR1 and CDR2: DFQATT, SNEGSKA (reference sequence). CDR3 protein: CSASTMETQYF. CDR3 nucleotide sequence: TGCAGTGCTAGTACCATGGAGACCCAGTACTTC.

The rearrangement uses TRBV18 and TRBJ2-5; D call uncertain. There are 12 residues in the CDR3. Trimming left V 3 bases short and J 2 bases short, with 4 bases between. From germline, CDR1 is KGHSH and CDR2 LQKENI. The chain's CDR3 is CASSPGQETQYF. CDR3 in DNA: TGTGCCAGCTCACCGGGACAAGAGACCCAGTACTTC.

The genes are TRBV29-1 and TRBJ1-2, with unresolved D. This CDR3 is 10 amino acids long. V was cut by 3 bases and J by 7 bases, with 6 bases left in between. From germline, CDR1 is SQVTM and CDR2 ANQGSEA. Here the CDR3 DNA reads TGCAGCGTTGAGGAAGGTGGCTACACCTTC. It translates to CSVEEGGYTF. The variable domain in full, with the rest retrieved from reference TRBV29-1 and TRBJ1-2, is SAVISQKPSRDICQRGTSLTIQCQVDSQVTMMFWYRQQPGQSLTLIATANQGSEATYESGFVIDKFPISRPNLTFSTLTVSNMSPEDSSIYLCSVEEGGYTFGSGTRLTVV.

The chain carries TRBV5-1 and TRBJ2-6; D unclear. The V gene's germline CDR1 is SGHRS and CDR2 YFSETQ. The CDR3 runs to 15 residues. Trimming cost V 2 bases and J 0 bases, with 6 bases left between them. This CDR3 is CASSLWSSGANVLTF. DNA for the CDR3: TGCGCCAGCAGCTTATGGAGCTCTGGGGCCAACGTCCTGACTTTC.

This sequence joins TRBV28 and TRBJ1-2; D not certain. V was shortened by 9 bases and J by 1 base, with 12 bases between the two germline ends. Germline CDR1 and CDR2: MDHEN and SYDVKM. CDR3 size: 13 residues. The CDR3 reads CASLGSLNYGYTF. The CDR3 bases are TGTGCCAGTTTGGGGTCACTTAACTATGGCTACACCTTC.

The CDR3 is CASSPSWASGRNEQFF. The CDR3 DNA is TGTGCCAGCTCACCTTCTTGGGCTAGCGGGAGGAATGAGCAGTTCTTC. The gene calls are TRBV18 and TRBJ2-1; 11 bases align to TRBD2. Germline lookup yields CDR1 KGHSH and CDR2 LQKENI. V gave up 3 bases and J gave up 7 bases; unmatched junction bases: 8. The CDR3 spans 16 residues.

The chain combines TRBV25-1 with TRBJ2-7; D is perhaps TRBD1 or TRBD2 (6 bases each). The V and J ends lost 1 base and 0 bases respectively, with 16 bases between them. The germline gives CDR1 MGHDK, CDR2 SYGVNS. The CDR3 is made up of 17 amino acids. The CDR3 protein is CASSEWGAGMSSYEQYF. The CDR3 DNA reads as TGTGCCAGCAGTGAATGGGGGGCAGGAATGAGCTCCTACGAGCAGTACTTC.

By share, this clone counts as medium-sized. The rearrangement uses TRBV4-3 and TRBJ1-1; D gene uncertain. The CDR3 totals 12 residues. The V and J ends lost 0 bases and 10 bases respectively, with 9 bases between them. CDR1 and CDR2 (germline): LGHNA, YSLEER. The CDR3 sequence: CASSQDRARAFF. DNA for the CDR3: TGCGCCAGCAGCCAAGACCGAGCTAGAGCTTTCTTT.

The genes are TRBV14 and TRBJ1-2; TRBD1 matches at 10 bases. Germline CDR1 and CDR2: SGHDN and FVKESK. V shed 4 bases and J 6 bases; nucleotides not matched to a gene: 8. The CDR3 runs to 15 residues. CDR3 in DNA: TGTGCCAGCAGCCCCCCCGGGACAGGGGTGCATGGCTACACCTTC. Translated: CASSPPGTGVHGYTF.

This chain joins TRBV19 and TRBJ1-2; 9 bases are shared with TRBD1. Germline values: CDR1 LNHDA, CDR2 SQIVND (reference sequence). Unmatched junction bases numbered 17, after V lost 9 bases and J lost 3 bases. This CDR3 spans 17 amino acids. The CDR3 DNA sequence: TGTGCCAGCCGATACAGGGGGCGCCTTACAACTGACTATGGCTACACCTTC. Protein product: CASRYRGRLTTDYGYTF.

The chain combines TRBV7-9 with TRBJ1-1, with 12 nucleotides matching TRBD1. V was clipped by 8 bases and J by 5 bases; unmatched bases: 9. Per germline, CDR1 SEHNR and CDR2 FQNEAQ (reference sequence). The CDR3 covers 15 residues. The CDR3 loop reads CASPRQGQGATEAFF. Here the CDR3 DNA reads TGTGCCAGCCCCCGTCAGGGACAGGGGGCTACTGAAGCTTTCTTT.